The source of this T cell receptor (beta chain) is a study of T cells in localized non-small cell lung cancer. Study conclusions and caveats: Adjacent lung was found to contain a median roughly 58 of the top 100 tumor clones. Blood T cell density predicted longer survival; adjacent-lung clonality, shorter. Sequence data derive from only one tumor region, so heterogeneity remains possible. The study found T cell clonality highest in uninvolved adjacent lung, above tumor.

CDR3 size: 19 residues. The germline CDR1 and CDR2 sequences are SGHNT and YENEEA. V lost 3 bases to trimming and J lost 5 bases; unmatched junction nucleotides: 12. TCRdb keeps only in-frame clones here, not all; method: immunoSEQ multiplex PCR. The sample contains about 13,000 clones, approximately 30% of which appear only once. There are a few counts of this clone. The antigen remains undetermined. This sample comprised lung tumor tissue, obtained before any cancer treatment. The clonotype originates from a female donor at least 60 years old with stage I lung adenocarcinoma. The genes are TRBV11-3 and TRBJ2-5; 16 bases line up with TRBD2. The CDR3 nucleotides read TGTGCCAGCAGCTTGGGGACTAGCGGGAGGGCCAGGGTAAGGGAGACCCAGTACTTC. Amino acids: CASSLGTSGRARVRETQYF.